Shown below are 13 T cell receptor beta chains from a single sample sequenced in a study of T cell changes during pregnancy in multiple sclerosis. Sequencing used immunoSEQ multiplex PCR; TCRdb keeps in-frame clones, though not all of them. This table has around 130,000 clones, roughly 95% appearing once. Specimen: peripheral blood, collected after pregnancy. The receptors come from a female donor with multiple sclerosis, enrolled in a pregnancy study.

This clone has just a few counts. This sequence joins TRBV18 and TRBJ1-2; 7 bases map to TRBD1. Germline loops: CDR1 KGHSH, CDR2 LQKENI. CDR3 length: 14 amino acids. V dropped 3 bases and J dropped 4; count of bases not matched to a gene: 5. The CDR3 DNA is TGTGCCAGCTCACCCGGGGACAGCGCCTATGGCTACACCTTC. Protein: CASSPGDSAYGYTF.

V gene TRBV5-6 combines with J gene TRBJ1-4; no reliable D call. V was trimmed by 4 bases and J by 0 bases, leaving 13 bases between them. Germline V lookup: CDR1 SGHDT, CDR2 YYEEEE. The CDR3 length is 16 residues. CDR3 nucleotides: TGTGCCAGCAGCCCAGAACCTTTTGCAACTAATGAAAAACTGTTTTTT. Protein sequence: CASSPEPFATNEKLFF.

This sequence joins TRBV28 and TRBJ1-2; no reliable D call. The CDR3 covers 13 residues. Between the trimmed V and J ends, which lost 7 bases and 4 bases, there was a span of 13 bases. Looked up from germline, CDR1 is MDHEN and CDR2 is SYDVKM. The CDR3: CASTGPGPYGYTF. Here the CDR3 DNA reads TGTGCCAGCACTGGCCCAGGCCCCTATGGCTACACCTTC.

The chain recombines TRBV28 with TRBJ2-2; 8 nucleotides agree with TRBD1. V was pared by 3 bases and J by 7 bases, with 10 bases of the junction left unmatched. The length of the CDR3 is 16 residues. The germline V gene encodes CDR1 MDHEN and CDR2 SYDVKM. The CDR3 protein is CASSFSGGLGVGELFF. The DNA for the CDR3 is TGTGCCAGCAGTTTCTCAGGGGGCCTGGGGGTCGGGGAGCTGTTTTTT.

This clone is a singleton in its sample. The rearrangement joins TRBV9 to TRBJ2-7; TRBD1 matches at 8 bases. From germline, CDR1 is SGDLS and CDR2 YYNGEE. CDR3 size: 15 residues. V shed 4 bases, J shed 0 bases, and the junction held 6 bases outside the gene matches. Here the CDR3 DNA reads TGTGCCAGCAGCACCTCCGGGACAGGCTCCTACGAGCAGTACTTC. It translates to CASSTSGTGSYEQYF. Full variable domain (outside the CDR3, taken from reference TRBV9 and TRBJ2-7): DSGVTQTPKHLITATGQRVTLRCSPRSGDLSVYWYQQSLDQGLQFLIQYYNGEERAKGNILERFSAQQFPDLHSELNLSSLELGDSALYFCASSTSGTGSYEQYFGPGTRLTVT.

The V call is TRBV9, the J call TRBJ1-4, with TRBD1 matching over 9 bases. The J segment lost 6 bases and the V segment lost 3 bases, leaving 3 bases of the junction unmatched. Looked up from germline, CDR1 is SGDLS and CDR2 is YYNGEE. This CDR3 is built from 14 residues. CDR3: CASSGGTGYEKLFF. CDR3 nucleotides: TGTGCCAGCAGCGGCGGGACAGGGTATGAAAAACTGTTTTTT. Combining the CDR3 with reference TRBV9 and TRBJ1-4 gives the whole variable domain DSGVTQTPKHLITATGQRVTLRCSPRSGDLSVYWYQQSLDQGLQFLIQYYNGEERAKGNILERFSAQQFPDLHSELNLSSLELGDSALYFCASSGGTGYEKLFFGSGTQLSVL.

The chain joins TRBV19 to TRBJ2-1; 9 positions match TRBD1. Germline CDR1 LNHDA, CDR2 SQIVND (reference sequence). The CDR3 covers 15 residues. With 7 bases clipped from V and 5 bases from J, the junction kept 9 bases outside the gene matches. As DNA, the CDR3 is TGTGCCAGTACTCCGCGGACAGGGGTAAACAATGAGCAGTTCTTC. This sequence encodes CASTPRTGVNNEQFF.

In DNA form, the CDR3 reads TGCAGCGCCGGGACAGGAATGAACACTGAAGCTTTCTTT. This codes for CSAGTGMNTEAFF. The V gene is TRBV29-1, the J gene TRBJ1-1, with 8 bases fitting TRBD1. The CDR3 has 13 residues. The V and J ends lost 7 bases and 0 bases, in that order; junction bases with no gene match: 4. Germline V lookup: CDR1 SQVTM, CDR2 ANQGSEA.

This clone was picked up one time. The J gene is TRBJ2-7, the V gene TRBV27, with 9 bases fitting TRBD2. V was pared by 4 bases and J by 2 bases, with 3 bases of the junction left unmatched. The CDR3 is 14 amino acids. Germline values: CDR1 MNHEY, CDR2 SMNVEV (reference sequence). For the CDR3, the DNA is TGTGCCAGCAGTTGGCGGGAGGGTCCCTACGAGCAGTACTTC. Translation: CASSWREGPYEQYF.

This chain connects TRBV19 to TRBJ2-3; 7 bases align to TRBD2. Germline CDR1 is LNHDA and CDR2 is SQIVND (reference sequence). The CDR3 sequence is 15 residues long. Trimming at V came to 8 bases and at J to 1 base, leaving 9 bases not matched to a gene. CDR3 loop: CASSSGNFGTDTQYF. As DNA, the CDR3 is TGTGCCAGTTCAAGCGGGAACTTTGGCACAGATACGCAGTATTTT.

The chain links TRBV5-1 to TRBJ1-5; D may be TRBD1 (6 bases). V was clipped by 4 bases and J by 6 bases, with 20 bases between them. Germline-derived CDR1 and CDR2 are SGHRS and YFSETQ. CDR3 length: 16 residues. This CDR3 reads CASSRRPTGSGQPQHF. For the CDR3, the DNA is TGCGCCAGCAGCCGACGCCCTACAGGGTCGGGTCAGCCCCAGCATTTT.

The CDR3 DNA follows: TGTGCCAGCAGAGAGACGGGCGGGAGGGATTACAATGAGCAGTTCTTC. This gives the protein CASRETGGRDYNEQFF. This rearrangement joins TRBV14 to TRBJ2-1; TRBD2 agrees at 9 bases. V was clipped by 6 bases and J by 4 bases; unmatched bases: 10. The germline V gene has CDR1 SGHDN and CDR2 FVKESK. This CDR3 comprises 16 residues. Together with reference TRBV14 and TRBJ2-1, the CDR3 gives the full variable domain: EAGVTQFPSHSVIEKGQTVTLRCDPISGHDNLYWYRRVMGKEIKFLLHFVKESKQDESGMPNNRFLAERTGGTYSTLKVQPAELEDSGVYFCASRETGGRDYNEQFFGPGTRLTVL.

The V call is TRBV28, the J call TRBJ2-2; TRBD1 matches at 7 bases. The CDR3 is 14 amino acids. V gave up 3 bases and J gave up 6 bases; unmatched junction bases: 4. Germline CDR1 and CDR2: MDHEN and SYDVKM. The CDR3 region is CASSLTGIAGELFF. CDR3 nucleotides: TGTGCCAGCAGTTTGACAGGGATCGCCGGGGAGCTGTTTTTT.